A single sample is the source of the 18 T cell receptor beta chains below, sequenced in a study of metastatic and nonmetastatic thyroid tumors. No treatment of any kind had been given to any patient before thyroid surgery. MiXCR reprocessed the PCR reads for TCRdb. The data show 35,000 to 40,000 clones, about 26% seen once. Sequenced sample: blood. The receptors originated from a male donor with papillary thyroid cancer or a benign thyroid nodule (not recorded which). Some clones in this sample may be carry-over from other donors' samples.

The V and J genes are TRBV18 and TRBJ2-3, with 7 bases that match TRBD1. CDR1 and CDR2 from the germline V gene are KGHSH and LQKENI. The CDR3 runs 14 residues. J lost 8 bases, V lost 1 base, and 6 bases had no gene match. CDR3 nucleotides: TGTGCCAGCTCACCACGGGACAGATCTCCTACGCAGTATTTT. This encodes CASSPRDRSPTQYF.

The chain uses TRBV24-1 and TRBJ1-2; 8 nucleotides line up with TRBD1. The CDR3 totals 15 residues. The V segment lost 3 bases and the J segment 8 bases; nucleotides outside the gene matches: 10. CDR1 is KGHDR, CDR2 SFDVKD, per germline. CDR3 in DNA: TGTGCCACCAGTGATCCGACAGGGGAGTCGGAGGGCTACACCTTC. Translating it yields CATSDPTGESEGYTF.

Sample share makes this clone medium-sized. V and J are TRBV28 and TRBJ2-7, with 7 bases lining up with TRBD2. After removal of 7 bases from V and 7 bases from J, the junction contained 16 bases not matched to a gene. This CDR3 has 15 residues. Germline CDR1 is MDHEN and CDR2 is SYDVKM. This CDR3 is CASKRAGRESGEQYF. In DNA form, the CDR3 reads TGTGCCAGCAAGAGAGCAGGGAGGGAGAGCGGGGAGCAGTACTTC.

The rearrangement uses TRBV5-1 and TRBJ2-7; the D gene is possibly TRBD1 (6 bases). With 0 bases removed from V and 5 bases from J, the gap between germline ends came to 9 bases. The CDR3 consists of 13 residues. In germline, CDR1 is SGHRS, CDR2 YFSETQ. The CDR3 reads CASSLGQENEQYF. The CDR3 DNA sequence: TGCGCCAGCAGCTTGGGACAGGAAAACGAGCAGTACTTC.

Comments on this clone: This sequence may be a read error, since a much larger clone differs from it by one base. CDR3 nucleotide sequence: TGCAGCGGAGTGCAGGGGACCCAACAAGAGACCCAGTGCTTC. Encoded protein: CSGVQGTQQETQCF. This chain uses TRBV29-1 with TRBJ2-5, with D perhaps matching TRBD1 (6 bases). The CDR3 totals 14 residues. The germline gives CDR1 SQVTM, CDR2 ANQGSEA.

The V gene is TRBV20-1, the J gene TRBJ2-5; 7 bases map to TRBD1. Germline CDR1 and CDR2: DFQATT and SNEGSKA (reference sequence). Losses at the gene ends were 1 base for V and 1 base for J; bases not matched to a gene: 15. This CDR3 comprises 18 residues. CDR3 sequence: CSARVSMKGARTQETQYF. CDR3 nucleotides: TGCAGTGCTAGAGTGAGTATGAAGGGGGCCAGGACCCAAGAGACCCAGTACTTC.

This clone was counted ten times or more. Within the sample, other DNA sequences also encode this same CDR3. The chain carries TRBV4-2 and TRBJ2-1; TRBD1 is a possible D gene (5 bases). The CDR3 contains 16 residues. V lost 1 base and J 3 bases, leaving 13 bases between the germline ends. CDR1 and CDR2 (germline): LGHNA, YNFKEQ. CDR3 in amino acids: CASSQGAGQGYNEQFF. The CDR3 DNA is TGTGCCAGCAGCCAAGGGGCTGGCCAGGGCTACAATGAGCAGTTCTTC.

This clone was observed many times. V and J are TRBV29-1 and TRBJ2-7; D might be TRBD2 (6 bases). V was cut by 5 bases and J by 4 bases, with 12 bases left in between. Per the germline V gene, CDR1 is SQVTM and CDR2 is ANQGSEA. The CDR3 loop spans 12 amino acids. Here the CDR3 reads CSVRPSEYEQYF. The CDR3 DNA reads TGCAGCGTTCGGCCTAGCGAATACGAGCAGTACTTC.

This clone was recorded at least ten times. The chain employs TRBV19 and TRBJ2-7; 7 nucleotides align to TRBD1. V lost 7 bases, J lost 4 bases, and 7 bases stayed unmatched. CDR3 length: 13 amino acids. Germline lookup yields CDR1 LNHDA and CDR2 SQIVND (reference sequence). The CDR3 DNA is TGTGCCAGTAATGAAGGGGGCCGGTACGAGCAGTACTTC. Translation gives CASNEGGRYEQYF.

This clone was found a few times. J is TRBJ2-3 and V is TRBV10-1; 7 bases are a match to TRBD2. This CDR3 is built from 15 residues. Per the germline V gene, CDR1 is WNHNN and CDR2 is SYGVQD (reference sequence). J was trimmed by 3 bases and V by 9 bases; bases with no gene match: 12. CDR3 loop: CARGVGGPWTDTQYF. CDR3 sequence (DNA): TGCGCCAGGGGGGTGGGAGGGCCTTGGACAGATACGCAGTATTTT.

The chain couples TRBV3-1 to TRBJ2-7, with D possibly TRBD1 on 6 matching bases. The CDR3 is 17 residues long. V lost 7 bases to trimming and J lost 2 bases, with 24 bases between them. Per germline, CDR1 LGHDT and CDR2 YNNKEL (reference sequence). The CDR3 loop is CASNTTGKPIITYEQYF. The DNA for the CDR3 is TGTGCCAGCAACACGACAGGAAAGCCCATTATTACCTACGAGCAGTACTTC.

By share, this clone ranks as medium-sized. CDR3 in amino acids: CASSQDLGQNYEQYF. In DNA, the CDR3 is TGCGCCAGCAGCCAAGATTTGGGACAAAACTACGAGCAGTACTTC. The rearrangement uses TRBV4-1 and TRBJ2-7; D is perhaps TRBD1 (6 bases). The CDR3 runs 15 residues. The germline V and J ends were trimmed by 0 bases and 3 bases, with 12 bases remaining between them. CDR1 and CDR2 (germline): MGHRA, YSYEKL.

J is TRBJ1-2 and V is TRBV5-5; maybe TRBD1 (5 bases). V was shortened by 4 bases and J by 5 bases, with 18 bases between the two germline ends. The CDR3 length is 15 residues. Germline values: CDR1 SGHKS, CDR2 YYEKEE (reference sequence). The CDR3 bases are TGTGCCAGCAGCCCCCTCGAGGGGCGTAGATATGGCTACACCTTC. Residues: CASSPLEGRRYGYTF.

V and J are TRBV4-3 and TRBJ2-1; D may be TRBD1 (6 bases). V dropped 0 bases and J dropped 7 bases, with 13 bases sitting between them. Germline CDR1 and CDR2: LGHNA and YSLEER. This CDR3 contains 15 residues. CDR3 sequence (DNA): TGCGCCAGCAGCCAAGATTGGACAGTAAGTAATGAGCAGTTCTTC. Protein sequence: CASSQDWTVSNEQFF.

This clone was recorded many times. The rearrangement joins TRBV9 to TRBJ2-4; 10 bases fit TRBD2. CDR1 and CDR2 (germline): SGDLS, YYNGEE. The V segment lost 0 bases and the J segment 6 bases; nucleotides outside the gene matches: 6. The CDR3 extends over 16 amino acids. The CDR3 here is CASSVEASGSVNIQYF. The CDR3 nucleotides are TGTGCCAGCAGCGTAGAGGCTAGCGGGAGTGTAAACATTCAGTACTTC.

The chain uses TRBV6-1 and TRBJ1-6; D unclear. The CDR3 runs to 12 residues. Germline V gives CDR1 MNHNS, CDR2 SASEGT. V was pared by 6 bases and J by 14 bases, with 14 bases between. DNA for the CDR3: TGTGCCAGCAGGCCACCCGGGCGCACCCTCCACTTT. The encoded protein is CASRPPGRTLHF.

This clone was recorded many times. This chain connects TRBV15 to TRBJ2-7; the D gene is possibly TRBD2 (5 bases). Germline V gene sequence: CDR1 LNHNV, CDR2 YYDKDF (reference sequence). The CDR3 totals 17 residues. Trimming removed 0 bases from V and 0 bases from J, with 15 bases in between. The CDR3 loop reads CATSREKGLKFSYEQYF. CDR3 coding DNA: TGTGCCACCAGCAGAGAAAAAGGACTCAAATTCTCCTACGAGCAGTACTTC.

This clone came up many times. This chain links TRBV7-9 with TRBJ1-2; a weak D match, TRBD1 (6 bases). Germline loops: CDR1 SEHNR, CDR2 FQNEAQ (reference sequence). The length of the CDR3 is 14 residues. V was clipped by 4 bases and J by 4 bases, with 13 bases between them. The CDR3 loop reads CASSYNPDSYGYTF. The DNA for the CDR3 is TGTGCCAGCAGCTACAACCCGGACAGCTATGGCTACACCTTC.